This T cell receptor beta chain was sequenced for a study of yellow fever vaccine responses in identical twins. Losses at the gene ends were 0 bases for V and 3 bases for J; bases not matched to a gene: 11. The CDR3 loop spans 17 amino acids. MiXCR, run by TCRdb on the RT-PCR reads, gives a single entry per CDR3 protein. The sample comprises around 2,500 distinct CDR3 sequences, around 8.7% of which are singletons, and approximately 5.6% rests with the top ten. On this clonotype: Its specificity is not known.

Overall study findings and caveats: Reports say the vaccine T cell response in twins looked partly convergent and partly personalized.

The J gene is TRBJ2-7, the V gene TRBV12-3 or TRBV12-4; 7 nucleotides match TRBD2. The input for sequencing was T cells from blood (PBMCs), unsorted or a sorted subset (not recorded which), taken 2 years after vaccination. This receptor was obtained from a woman aged 18-29 years who received the yellow fever vaccine. CDR3 bases: TGTGCCAGCAGTTTAGCAGGGCAAAGCGGGATTCTCTACGAGCAGTACTTC. Amino acids: CASSLAGQSGILYEQYF.